This TCR beta chain was sequenced during a study of metastatic and nonmetastatic thyroid tumors. Every patient was untreated before thyroid surgery. TCRdb re-processed the PCR reads through MiXCR. This sample has around 41,000 clones; 3% to 3.5% occur once, and the top ten carry 8% to 10%. In this sample, this clone turned up a few times. The source of this sequence is a female donor with papillary thyroid cancer or a benign thyroid nodule (not recorded which). Some clones in this sample may be carry-over from other donors' samples. Material: blood.

The CDR3 loop reads CASSARQETEKLFF. CDR3 DNA: TGTGCCAGCAGTGCCCGACAGGAGACTGAAAAACTGTTTTTT. The rearrangement links TRBV28 to TRBJ1-4, with D perhaps matching TRBD1 (6 bases). CDR1 is MDHEN and CDR2 is SYDVKM in the germline V gene. CDR3 length: 14 residues. V gave up 5 bases and J gave up 7 bases, with 14 bases separating them.